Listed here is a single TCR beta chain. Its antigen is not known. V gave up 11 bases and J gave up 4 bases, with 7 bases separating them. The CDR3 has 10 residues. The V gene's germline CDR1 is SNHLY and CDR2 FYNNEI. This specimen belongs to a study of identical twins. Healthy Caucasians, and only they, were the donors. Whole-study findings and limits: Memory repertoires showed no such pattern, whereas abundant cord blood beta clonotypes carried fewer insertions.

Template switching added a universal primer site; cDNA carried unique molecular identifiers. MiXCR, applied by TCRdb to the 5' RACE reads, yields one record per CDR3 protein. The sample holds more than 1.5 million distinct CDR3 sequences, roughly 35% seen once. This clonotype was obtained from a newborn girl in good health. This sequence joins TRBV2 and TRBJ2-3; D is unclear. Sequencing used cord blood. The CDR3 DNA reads TGTGCCGTTGGACCAGATACGCAGTATTTT. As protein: CAVGPDTQYF.